The rows below give T cell receptor beta chains drawn from one sample of a study of T-cell memory formation after mild COVID-19. From the 5' RACE reads, TCRdb called clonotypes with MiXCR, one entry per CDR3 protein. The sample records roughly 510,000 distinct CDR3 sequences, roughly 17% being singletons. Sequenced: PBMCs or a T cell subset sorted from them (not recorded which). These receptors all come from an adult woman who had mild COVID-19 (a few samples of this study predate the infection). Cell type and time point are not known. Each CDR3 is given with its conserved first and last residue. D genes are given only for firm matches. The size entry is marked missing in some rows and otherwise reads once, few, many or a size class.

clone_size	d_call	v_call	j_call	cdr3_nt	cdr3_aa
few	TRBD1	TRBV20-1	TRBJ2-5	TGCAGTGCTAGAGATCGGCAGGGGGCCGGAGAGACCCAGTACTTC	CSARDRQGAGETQYF
-	TRBD2	TRBV20-1	TRBJ2-1	TGCAGTGCTAGCCCTAGCGGGGGGACCAACTCCTACAATGAGCAGTTCTTC	CSASPSGGTNSYNEQFF
few	-	TRBV20-1	TRBJ2-1	TGCAGTGCTGCCCTTCCGGGGGGCGATTACAATGAGCAGTTCTTC	CSAALPGGDYNEQFF
few	TRBD1	TRBV12-3/TRBV12-4	TRBJ2-7	TGTGCCAGCAGTTATTCAGACAGGGGCCCCTACGAGCAGTACTTC	CASSYSDRGPYEQYF
-	TRBD2	TRBV29-1	TRBJ2-1	TGCAGCGTTGAAGGGGCGTTAACTAGCGGGAGGAAGGATGAGCAGTTCTTC	CSVEGALTSGRKDEQFF
-	TRBD2	TRBV7-2	TRBJ2-1	TGTGCCAGCAGCTTAGTTTTGGGGCTAGCGGTTGCCTCCTACAATGAGCAGTTCTTC	CASSLVLGLAVASYNEQFF
few	-	TRBV19	TRBJ1-1	TGTGCCAGTAGTATCCCAGGAGGTGACACTGAAGCTTTCTTT	CASSIPGGDTEAFF
few	-	TRBV6-2/TRBV6-3	TRBJ1-5	TGTGCCAGCAGGACAAGTACCTTGGGCAATCAGCCCCAGCATTTT	CASRTSTLGNQPQHF
few	-	TRBV24-1	TRBJ2-3	TGTGCCACCAGTGATTACCTCGGAGGGGCGGATACGCAGTATTTT	CATSDYLGGADTQYF
once	-	TRBV28	TRBJ2-5	TGTGCCAGCAGTTCAGGGTCGGGGGTTCAAGAGACCCAGTACTTC	CASSSGSGVQETQYF
few	-	TRBV18	TRBJ2-1	TGTGCCAGCTCACCCCCCTACAACTACAATGAGCAGTTCTTC	CASSPPYNYNEQFF
few	TRBD2	TRBV9	TRBJ2-2	TGTGCCAGCAGCGTAGAAGGGACTAGCGGGGGGCCGCACACCGGGGAGCTGTTTTTT	CASSVEGTSGGPHTGELFF
-	-	TRBV5-5	TRBJ1-2	TGTGCCAGCACACAGACAGCGGGGCGTGGCTACACCTTC	CASTQTAGRGYTF
few	-	TRBV20-1	TRBJ1-6	TGCAGTGCTAGAGTCGTTGCGAGCTCCTATAATTCACCCCTCCACTTT	CSARVVASSYNSPLHF
many	-	TRBV4-1	TRBJ2-7	TGCGCCAGCAGCCAAGAAGCGGGCTCCTACGAGCAGTACTTC	CASSQEAGSYEQYF
few	-	TRBV4-2	TRBJ1-1	TGTGCCAGCAGCCGAAGTAGTGGCAGGGGACGAGGGACTGAAGCTTTCTTT	CASSRSSGRGRGTEAFF
many	-	TRBV24-1	TRBJ2-4	TGTGCCACCAGTGATCCAGGGTGGGGAAAGGTTCAGTACTTC	CATSDPGWGKVQYF
-	TRBD1	TRBV4-3	TRBJ1-5	TGCGCCAGCAGCCAAGATAGGGACAGGGATCAGCCCCAGCATTTT	CASSQDRDRDQPQHF
-	TRBD1	TRBV4-3	TRBJ1-2	TGCGCCAGCAGCCAAGCGGGACAGCACTATGGCTACACCTTC	CASSQAGQHYGYTF
-	-	TRBV7-3	TRBJ1-6	TGTGCCAGCAGCATCTCGTGGGACTCACCCCTCCACTTT	CASSISWDSPLHF
-	-	TRBV3-1	TRBJ2-7	TGTGCCAGCAGCCAAGGCGGGACCGACGTATCCCAGCAGTACTTC	CASSQGGTDVSQQYF
-	-	TRBV7-2	TRBJ2-5	TGTGCCAGCAGCCCACGGGATTCGTCTCAAGAGACCCAGTACTTC	CASSPRDSSQETQYF
-	-	TRBV7-8	TRBJ2-6	TGTGCCAGCAGCTTAACGGGACTCGACTTCTCTGGGGCCAACGTCCTGACTTTC	CASSLTGLDFSGANVLTF
-	TRBD1	TRBV27	TRBJ2-2	TGTGACAGCAGTTTAAGGCCAGGGGGATTAGGCACCGGGGAGCTGTTTTTT	CDSSLRPGGLGTGELFF
-	TRBD2	TRBV7-9	TRBJ2-2	TGTGCCAGCAGGGGACTAGCAGCGAACACCGGGGAGCTGTTTTTT	CASRGLAANTGELFF
-	TRBD1	TRBV18	TRBJ1-5	TGTGCCAGCTCACCACCTACGATCGGACAGGATCAGCCCCAGCATTTT	CASSPPTIGQDQPQHF
-	-	TRBV20-1	TRBJ1-3	TGCAGTGCTAGTAACGGAGGGACTGGAAACACCATATATTTT	CSASNGGTGNTIYF
few	TRBD2	TRBV7-3	TRBJ2-3	TGTGCCAGCAGCTCCCAGCGGGAGACTTACACAGATACGCAGTATTTT	CASSSQRETYTDTQYF